This T cell receptor beta chain appears in the sequencing data of a study of blood T cell repertoires in COVID-19. Background on the study: The United States, Italy and Spain supplied acute and convalescent COVID-19 samples. PBMCs, B-cell-depleted T cells, or T cells provided the cDNA or gDNA that made up the material.

As to this clone: Other DNA sequences in the same sample also yield this CDR3.

Here immunoSEQ multiplex PCR was the method, and the copy in TCRdb shows in-frame clones only, minus some. The sample contains under 200,000 clones, 80% of which appear only once. The J segment lost 5 bases and the V segment lost 0 bases, leaving 0 bases of the junction unmatched. The CDR3 runs 12 residues. Germline V gives CDR1 GTSNPN, CDR2 SVGIG (reference sequence). V is TRBV30 and J is TRBJ2-5; 7 bases agree with TRBD1. Material: peripheral blood. The receptor was isolated from a man between 65 and 85 years old with active or convalescent COVID-19. As DNA, the CDR3 is TGTGCCTGGAGTGTACAGGGGGAGACCCAGTACTTC. This codes for CAWSVQGETQYF.